This paragraph covers one TCR beta chain sequence. The sample comes from a study of blood T cell repertoires in COVID-19. Across the whole study: T cells, B-cell-depleted T cells, or PBMCs provided the cDNA or gDNA that served as material.

The CDR3 totals 17 residues. The germline gives CDR1 SGDLS, CDR2 YYNGEE. The V end was cut by 4 bases, the J end by 3 bases, with 19 bases between. How the authors handled the data: Quantification of nucleated cells was approximated via reference gene primer amplification. Profiled with immunoSEQ multiplex PCR; TCRdb holds only in-frame clones, not every one. V, J and clone size derive from that table, while D and trimming were established from the DNA sequence. The sample includes around 260,000 clones, roughly 88% seen only once; the top ten take roughly 10%. The genes are TRBV9 and TRBJ2-2; TRBD2 is a possible D gene (6 bases). The sequencing sample was made of peripheral blood. This TCR was sampled from a woman aged 65 to 85 with COVID-19, enrolled during active disease. CDR3 loop: CASSPHGGMFDTGELFF. CDR3 nucleotides: TGTGCCAGCAGCCCCCACGGGGGTATGTTTGACACCGGGGAGCTGTTTTTT.